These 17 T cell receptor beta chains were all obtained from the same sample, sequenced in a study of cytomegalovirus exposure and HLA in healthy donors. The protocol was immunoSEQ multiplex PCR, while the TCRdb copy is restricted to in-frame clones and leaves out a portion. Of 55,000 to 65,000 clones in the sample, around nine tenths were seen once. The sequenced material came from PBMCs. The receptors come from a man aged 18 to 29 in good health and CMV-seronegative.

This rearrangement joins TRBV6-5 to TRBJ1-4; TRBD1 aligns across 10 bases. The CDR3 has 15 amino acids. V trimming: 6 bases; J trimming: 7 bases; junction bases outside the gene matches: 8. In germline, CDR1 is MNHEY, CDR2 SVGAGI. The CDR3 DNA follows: TGTGCCAGCAGGGGACAGGGGATAGGTGGTGAAAAACTGTTTTTT. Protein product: CASRGQGIGGEKLFF.

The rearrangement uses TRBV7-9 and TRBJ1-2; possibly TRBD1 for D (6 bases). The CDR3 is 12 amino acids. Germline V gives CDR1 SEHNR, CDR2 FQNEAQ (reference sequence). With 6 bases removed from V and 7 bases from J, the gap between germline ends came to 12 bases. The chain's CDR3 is CASRADSLGYTF. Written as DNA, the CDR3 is TGTGCCAGCAGGGCGGACAGCCTTGGCTACACCTTC. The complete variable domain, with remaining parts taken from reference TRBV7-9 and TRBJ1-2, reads DTGVSQNPRHKITKRGQNVTFRCDPISEHNRLYWYRQTLGQGPEFLTYFQNEAQLEKSRLLSDRFSAERPKGSFSTLEIQRTEQGDSAMYLCASRADSLGYTFGSGTRLTVV.

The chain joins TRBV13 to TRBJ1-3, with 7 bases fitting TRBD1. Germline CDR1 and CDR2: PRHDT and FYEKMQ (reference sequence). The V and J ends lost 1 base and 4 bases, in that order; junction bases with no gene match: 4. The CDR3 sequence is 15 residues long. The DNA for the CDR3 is TGTGCCAGCAGCTTAGTACAGGGGACCGGAAACACCATATATTTT. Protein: CASSLVQGTGNTIYF.

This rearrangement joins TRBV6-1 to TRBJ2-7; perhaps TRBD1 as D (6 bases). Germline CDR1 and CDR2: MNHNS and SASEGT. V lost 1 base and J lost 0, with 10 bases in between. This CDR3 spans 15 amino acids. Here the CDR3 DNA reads TGTGCCAGCAGTGAAGATGGGGGCAGCTCCTACGAGCAGTACTTC. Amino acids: CASSEDGGSSYEQYF.

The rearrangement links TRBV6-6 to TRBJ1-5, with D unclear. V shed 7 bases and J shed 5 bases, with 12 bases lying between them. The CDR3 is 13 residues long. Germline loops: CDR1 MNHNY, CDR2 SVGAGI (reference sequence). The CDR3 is CASTRREDQPQHF. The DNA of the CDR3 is TGTGCCAGCACCCGGAGAGAGGATCAGCCCCAGCATTTT.

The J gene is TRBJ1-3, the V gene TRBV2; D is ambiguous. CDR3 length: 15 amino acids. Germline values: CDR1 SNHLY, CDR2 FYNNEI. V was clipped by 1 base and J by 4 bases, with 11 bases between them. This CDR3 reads CASSEGPGRGNTIYF. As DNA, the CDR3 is TGTGCCAGCAGTGAAGGGCCGGGTAGAGGAAACACCATATATTTT.

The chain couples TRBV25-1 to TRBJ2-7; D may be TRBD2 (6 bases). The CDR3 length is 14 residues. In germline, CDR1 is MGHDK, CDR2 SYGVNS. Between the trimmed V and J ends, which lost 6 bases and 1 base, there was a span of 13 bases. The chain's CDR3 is CASSRDSPSYEQYF. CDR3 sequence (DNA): TGTGCCAGCAGCCGGGACTCCCCGTCCTACGAGCAGTACTTC.

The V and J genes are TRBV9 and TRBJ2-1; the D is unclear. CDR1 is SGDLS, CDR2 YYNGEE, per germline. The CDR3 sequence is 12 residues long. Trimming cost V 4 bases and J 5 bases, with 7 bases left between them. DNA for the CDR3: TGTGCCAGCAGCCCCGAGGACAATGAGCAGTTCTTC. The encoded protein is CASSPEDNEQFF.

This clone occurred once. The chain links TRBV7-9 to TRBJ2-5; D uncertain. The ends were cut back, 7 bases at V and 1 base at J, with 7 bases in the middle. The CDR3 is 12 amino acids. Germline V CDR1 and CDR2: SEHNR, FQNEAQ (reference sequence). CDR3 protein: CASTLFQETQYF. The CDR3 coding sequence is TGTGCCAGCACCCTCTTCCAAGAGACCCAGTACTTC.

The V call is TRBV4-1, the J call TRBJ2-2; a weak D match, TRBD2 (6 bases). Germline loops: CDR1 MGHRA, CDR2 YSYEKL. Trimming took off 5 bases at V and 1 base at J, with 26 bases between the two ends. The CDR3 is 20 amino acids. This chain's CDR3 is CASSFRPFFTGTQNTGELFF. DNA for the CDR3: TGCGCCAGCAGCTTCCGCCCTTTTTTCACCGGGACTCAGAACACCGGGGAGCTGTTTTTT.

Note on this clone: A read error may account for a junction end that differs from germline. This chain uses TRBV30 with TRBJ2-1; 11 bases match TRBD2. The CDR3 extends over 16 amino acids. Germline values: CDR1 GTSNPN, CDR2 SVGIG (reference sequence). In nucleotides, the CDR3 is TGTGCCTGGAGTGTAGGGACTAGCGGATCCTTCAATGAGCAGTTCTTC. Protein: CAWSVGTSGSFNEQFF.

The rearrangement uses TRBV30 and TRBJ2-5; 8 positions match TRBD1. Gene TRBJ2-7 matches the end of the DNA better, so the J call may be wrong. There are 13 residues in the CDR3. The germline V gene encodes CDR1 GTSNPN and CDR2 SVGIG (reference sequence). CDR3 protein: CAWTRGLYHEQYF. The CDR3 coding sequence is TGTGCCTGGACCAGGGGGCTTTACCACGAGCAGTACTTC.

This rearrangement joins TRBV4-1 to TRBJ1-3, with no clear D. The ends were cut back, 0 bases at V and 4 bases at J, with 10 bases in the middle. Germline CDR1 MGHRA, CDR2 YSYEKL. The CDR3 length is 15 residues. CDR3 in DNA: TGCGCCAGCAGCCAAGATGAGGACTTAGGAAACACCATATATTTT. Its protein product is CASSQDEDLGNTIYF.

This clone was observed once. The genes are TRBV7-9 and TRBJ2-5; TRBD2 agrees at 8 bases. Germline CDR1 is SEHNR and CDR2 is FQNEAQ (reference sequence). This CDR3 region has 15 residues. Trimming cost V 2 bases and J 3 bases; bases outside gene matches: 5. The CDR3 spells CASSLLAGPKETQYF. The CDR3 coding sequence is TGTGCCAGCAGCTTACTAGCGGGCCCTAAAGAGACCCAGTACTTC.

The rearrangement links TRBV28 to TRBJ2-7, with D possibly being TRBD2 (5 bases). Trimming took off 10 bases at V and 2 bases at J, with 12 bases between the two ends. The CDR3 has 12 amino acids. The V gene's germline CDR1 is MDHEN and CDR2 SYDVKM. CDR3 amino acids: CAISGITYEQYF. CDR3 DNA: TGTGCCATCTCCGGGATAACCTACGAGCAGTACTTC. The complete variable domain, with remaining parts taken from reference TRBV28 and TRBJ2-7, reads DVKVTQSSRYLVKRTGEKVFLECVQDMDHENMFWYRQDPGLGLRLIYFSYDVKMKEKGDIPEGYSVSREKKERFSLILESASTNQTSMYLCAISGITYEQYFGPGTRLTVT.

The CDR3 DNA is TGTGCCAGTAATCGACAGGCGTGGGGTCAGCCCCAGCATTTT. Protein sequence: CASNRQAWGQPQHF. V gene TRBV19 combines with J gene TRBJ1-5; D perhaps matches TRBD1 (6 bases). CDR1 and CDR2 from the germline V gene are LNHDA and SQIVND (reference sequence). The CDR3 extends over 14 amino acids. V gave up 7 bases and J gave up 6 bases, with 16 bases separating them.

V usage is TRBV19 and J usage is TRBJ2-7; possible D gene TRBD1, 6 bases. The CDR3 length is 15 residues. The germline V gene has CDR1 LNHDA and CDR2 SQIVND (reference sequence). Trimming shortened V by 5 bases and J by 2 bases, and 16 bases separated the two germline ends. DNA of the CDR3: TGTGCCAGTAGTCGAACCGACCGGGACACCTACGAGCAGTACTTC. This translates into CASSRTDRDTYEQYF. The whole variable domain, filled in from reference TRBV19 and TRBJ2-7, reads DGGITQSPKYLFRKEGQNVTLSCEQNLNHDAMYWYRQDPGQGLRLIYYSQIVNDFQKGDIAEGYSVSREKKESFPLTVTSAQKNPTAFYLCASSRTDRDTYEQYFGPGTRLTVT.